The rows below give T cell receptor beta chains drawn from one sample of a study of blood T cell repertoires in COVID-19. TCRdb keeps only in-frame clones here, not all; method: immunoSEQ multiplex PCR. This table holds around 220,000 clones, 90% found once. The sample comprised PBMCs or T cells enriched from blood (not recorded which). These receptors all stem from a man aged 25-45 years who had been exposed to COVID-19. Each CDR3 is given with its conserved first and last residue. A D gene is named only where the DNA matches it firmly. Not all rows give a size; the values are once, few, many and, for expanded clones, a class.

v_call	j_call	clone_size	d_call	cdr3_nt	cdr3_aa
TRBV27	TRBJ1-5	-	-	TGTGCCAGCAGCCTAAGCCCCCTTCAGCCCCAGCATTTT	CASSLSPLQPQHF
TRBV11-3	TRBJ2-1	-	TRBD1	TGTGCCAGCAGCTTAGTGACAGGGGGGTCCAATGAGCAGTTCTTC	CASSLVTGGSNEQFF
TRBV6-5	TRBJ1-2	-	-	TGTGCCAGCAGTTACGAACGGGACATCATAAGAGGCTACACCTTC	CASSYERDIIRGYTF
TRBV6-5	TRBJ2-5	-	-	TGTGCCAGCAGCCGGGTTACGGAAGAGACCCAGTACTTC	CASSRVTEETQYF
TRBV19	TRBJ2-7	-	TRBD1	TGTGCCAGTAGTAACCAGGGGGCTTACGAGCAGTACTTC	CASSNQGAYEQYF
TRBV7-8	TRBJ1-1	-	-	TGTGCCAGCAGCTTAGAAGGAGCGGGGGGAGGCCGAACACTGGGAGCTTTCTTT	CASSLEGAGGGRTLGAFF
TRBV6-2/TRBV6-3	TRBJ1-6	few	-	TGTGCCAGCAGTTACTTCAGGGGAAATAATTCACCCCTCCACTTT	CASSYFRGNNSPLHF
TRBV13	TRBJ2-3	-	-	TGTGCCAGCAGCTTAGATAGGCAGGGTACAGATACGCAGTATTTT	CASSLDRQGTDTQYF
TRBV4-1	TRBJ1-6	-	-	TGCGCCAGCAGCTTCGAGGGCAGGGGACAATCACCCCTCCACTTT	CASSFEGRGQSPLHF
TRBV9	TRBJ2-2	-	-	TGTGCCAGCAACCGGGCAGGGTCAACCGGGGAGCTGTTTTTT	CASNRAGSTGELFF
TRBV5-1	TRBJ2-5	-	-	TGCGCCAGCAGCTTGGCCAAGACAATTCAAGAGACCCAGTACTTC	CASSLAKTIQETQYF
TRBV7-9	TRBJ2-7	-	TRBD1	TGTGCCAGCAGCCACAATGTCAGGACAGGAGATTCCTACGAGCAGTACTTC	CASSHNVRTGDSYEQYF
TRBV7-9	TRBJ2-1	-	TRBD2	TGTGCCGGGAGGGGGACTAGTCATGGGCAGTTCTTC	CAGRGTSHGQFF
TRBV11-2	TRBJ1-1	-	-	TGTGCCAGCAGCTTAGGAGGACAACAGATCGAGGAAGCTTTCTTT	CASSLGGQQIEEAFF
TRBV5-1	TRBJ1-1	-	-	TGCGCCAGCCGGGGGGCAGGGACCAATTTGAACACTGAAGCTTTCTTT	CASRGAGTNLNTEAFF
TRBV9	TRBJ1-3	-	-	TGTGCCAGCAGCGTAGTGGAGGGAAACACCATATATTTT	CASSVVEGNTIYF
TRBV25-1	TRBJ2-1	-	TRBD1	TGTGCCAGCAGTCGTCGGGGGACAGGGGGAGAGCACAATGAGCAGTTCTTC	CASSRRGTGGEHNEQFF
TRBV5-1	TRBJ2-1	-	-	TGCGCCAGCAGCGCGGACTTCGGCGATGAGCAGTTCTTC	CASSADFGDEQFF
TRBV7-9	TRBJ1-3	-	-	TGTGCCAGCAGCTTATCCCAGGGTTACTCTGGAAACACCATATATTTT	CASSLSQGYSGNTIYF
TRBV6-1	TRBJ1-2	-	-	TGTGCCAGCAGTGAAGACCCAGGATCCAATGGCTACACCTTC	CASSEDPGSNGYTF
TRBV12-3/TRBV12-4	TRBJ2-5	-	TRBD1	TGTGCCAGCAGTTATACAGGGGAAGAGACCCAGTACTTC	CASSYTGEETQYF
TRBV11-3	TRBJ2-7	-	-	TGTGCCAGCAGCTTAAGCCCCTATGTTGAGCAGTACTTC	CASSLSPYVEQYF
TRBV5-1	TRBJ2-5	-	-	TGCGCCAGCAGCTTGGGACAGGTCCAAGAGACCCAGTACTTC	CASSLGQVQETQYF
TRBV2	TRBJ2-6	once	-	TGTGCCAGCAGTCTTGGGGAATATGGGAGAGAGCCCTCTGGGGCCAACGTCCTGACTTTC	CASSLGEYGREPSGANVLTF
TRBV5-1	TRBJ1-4	-	-	TGCGCCAGCGGAGCTACAAATGAAAAACTGTTTTTT	CASGATNEKLFF
TRBV12-3/TRBV12-4	TRBJ2-5	-	-	TGTGCCAGCAGTTTGCAGGGGAGAGAGACCCAGTACTTC	CASSLQGRETQYF
TRBV19	TRBJ2-7	-	TRBD1	TGTGCCAGTAGCCAAACCGGGACAGGAACCTACGAGCAGTACTTC	CASSQTGTGTYEQYF